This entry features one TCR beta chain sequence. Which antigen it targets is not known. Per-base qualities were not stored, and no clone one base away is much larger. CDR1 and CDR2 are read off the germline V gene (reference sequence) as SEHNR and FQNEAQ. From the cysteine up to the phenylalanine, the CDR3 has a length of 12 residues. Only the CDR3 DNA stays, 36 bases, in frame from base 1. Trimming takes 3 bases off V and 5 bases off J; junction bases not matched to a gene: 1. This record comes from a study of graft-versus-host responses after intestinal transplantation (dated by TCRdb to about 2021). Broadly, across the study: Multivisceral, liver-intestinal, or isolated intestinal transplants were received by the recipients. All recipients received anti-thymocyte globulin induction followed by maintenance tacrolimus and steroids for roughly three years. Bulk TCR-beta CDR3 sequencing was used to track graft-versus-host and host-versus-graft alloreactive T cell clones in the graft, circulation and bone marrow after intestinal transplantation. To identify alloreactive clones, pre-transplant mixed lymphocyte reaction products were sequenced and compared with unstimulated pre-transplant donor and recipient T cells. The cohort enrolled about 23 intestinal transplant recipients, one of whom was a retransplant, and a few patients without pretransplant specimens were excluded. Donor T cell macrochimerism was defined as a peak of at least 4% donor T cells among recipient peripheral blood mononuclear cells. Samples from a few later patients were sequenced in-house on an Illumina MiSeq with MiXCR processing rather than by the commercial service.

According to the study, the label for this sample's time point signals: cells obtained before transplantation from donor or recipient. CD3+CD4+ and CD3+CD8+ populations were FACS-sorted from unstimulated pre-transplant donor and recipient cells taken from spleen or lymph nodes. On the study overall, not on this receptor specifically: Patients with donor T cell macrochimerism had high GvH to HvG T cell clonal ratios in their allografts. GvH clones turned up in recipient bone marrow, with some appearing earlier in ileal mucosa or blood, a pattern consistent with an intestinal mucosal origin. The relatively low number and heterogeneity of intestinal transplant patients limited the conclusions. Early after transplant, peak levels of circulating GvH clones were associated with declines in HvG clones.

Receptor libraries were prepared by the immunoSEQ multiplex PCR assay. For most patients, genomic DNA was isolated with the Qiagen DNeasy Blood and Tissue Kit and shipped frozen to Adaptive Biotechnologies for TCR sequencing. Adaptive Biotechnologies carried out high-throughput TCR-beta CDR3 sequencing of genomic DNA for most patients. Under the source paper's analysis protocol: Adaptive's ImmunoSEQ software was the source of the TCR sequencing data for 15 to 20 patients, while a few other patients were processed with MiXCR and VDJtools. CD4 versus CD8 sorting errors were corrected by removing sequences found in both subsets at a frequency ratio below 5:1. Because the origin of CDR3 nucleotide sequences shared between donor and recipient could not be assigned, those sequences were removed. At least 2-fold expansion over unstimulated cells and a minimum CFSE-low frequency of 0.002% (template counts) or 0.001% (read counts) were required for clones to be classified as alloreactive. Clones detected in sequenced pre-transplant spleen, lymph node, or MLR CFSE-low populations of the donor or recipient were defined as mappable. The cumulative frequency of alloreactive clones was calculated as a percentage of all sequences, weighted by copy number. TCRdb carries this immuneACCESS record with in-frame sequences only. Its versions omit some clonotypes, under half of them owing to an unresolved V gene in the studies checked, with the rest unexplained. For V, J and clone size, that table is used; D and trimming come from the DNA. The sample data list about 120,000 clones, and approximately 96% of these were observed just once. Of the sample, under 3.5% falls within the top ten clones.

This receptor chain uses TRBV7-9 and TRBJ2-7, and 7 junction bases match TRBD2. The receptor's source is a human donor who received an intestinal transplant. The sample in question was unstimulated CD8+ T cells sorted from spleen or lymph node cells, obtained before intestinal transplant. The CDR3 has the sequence CASSFTSDEQYF. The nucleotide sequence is TGTGCCAGCAGCTTCACTAGCGACGAGCAGTACTTC.